This passage covers 20 T cell receptor beta chains from one sample sequenced in a study of T cells after yellow fever vaccination. MiXCR, run by TCRdb on the 5' RACE reads, gives a single entry per CDR3 protein. The sample gives under 550,000 distinct CDR3 sequences, about a fifth of which show up once; about 16% is in the top ten. The material sequenced was PBMCs, taken about 20 days after the first yellow fever vaccination. The source is a man between 18 and 35 years old who received the YFV17D yellow fever vaccine.

This chain links TRBV3-1 with TRBJ2-1; D is unresolved. V was cut by 3 bases and J by 2 bases, with 8 bases left in between. The CDR3 runs to 14 residues. The germline gives CDR1 LGHDT, CDR2 YNNKEL (reference sequence). CDR3 in DNA: TGTGCCAGCAGCCACGGGTACGCCTACAATGAGCAGTTCTTC. Its protein product is CASSHGYAYNEQFF.

CDR3 nucleotides: TGCAGTGCTAGAGAAGGGCCGGGCGGGCAGCCCCAGCATTTT. Protein product: CSAREGPGGQPQHF. The V and J genes are TRBV20-1 and TRBJ1-5; no clear D gene. CDR1 and CDR2 (germline): DFQATT, SNEGSKA (reference sequence). V lost 0 bases to trimming and J lost 7 bases, with 13 bases between them. This CDR3 region has 14 residues.

The gene calls are TRBV27 and TRBJ2-2; maybe TRBD1 (6 bases). The CDR3 spans 16 residues. CDR1 is MNHEY, CDR2 SMNVEV, per germline (reference sequence). V dropped 0 bases and J dropped 8 bases, with 16 bases sitting between them. The CDR3 DNA follows: TGTGCCAGCAGTTTATCCGACAGGTCGGGTGTGGGGGAGCTGTTTTTT. Residues: CASSLSDRSGVGELFF.

A single count supports this clonotype. The chain couples TRBV2 to TRBJ2-3, with D hard to call. Germline assignment: CDR1 SNHLY and CDR2 FYNNEI. CDR3 length equals 14 residues. Trimming shortened V by 5 bases and J by 4 bases, and 13 bases separated the two germline ends. The DNA for the CDR3 is TGTGCCAGCAGTTGGTCCTACCCCGCAGATACGCAGTATTTT. Protein sequence: CASSWSYPADTQYF.

This clonotype was recorded at least ten times. The rearrangement joins TRBV29-1 to TRBJ2-4; D may match TRBD1 or TRBD2 (5 bases each). V shed 0 bases and J shed 9 bases, with 15 bases lying between them. Germline-derived CDR1 and CDR2 are SQVTM and ANQGSEA. The CDR3 consists of 14 residues. The CDR3 DNA reads as TGCAGCGTTGAAGAGGGGACCCCTCGGCGCATTCAGTACTTC. This encodes CSVEEGTPRRIQYF.

This chain joins TRBV10-3 and TRBJ1-2, with D hard to call. CDR3 length equals 14 residues. The germline V gene encodes CDR1 ENHRY and CDR2 SYGVKD. Trimming pared 0 bases from V and 0 bases from J, leaving 5 bases between. CDR3 bases: TGTGCCATCAGTGAGTCGATTGCTAACTATGGCTACACCTTC. As protein: CAISESIANYGYTF.

This clonotype came up a few times. The V gene is TRBV10-3, the J gene TRBJ2-2, with no clear D. This CDR3 is built from 12 residues. Germline V gene lookup returns CDR1 ENHRY and CDR2 SYGVKD. V was shortened by 6 bases and J by 2 bases, with 4 bases between the two germline ends. CDR3 nucleotide sequence: TGTGCCATCAGGGTAAACACCGGGGAGCTGTTTTTT. Its protein product is CAIRVNTGELFF.

In this sample, this clonotype turned up a few times. This chain uses TRBV10-3 with TRBJ1-6; D unclear. Trimming took off 1 base at V and 8 bases at J, with 15 bases between the two ends. This CDR3 comprises 16 residues. Per the germline V gene, CDR1 is ENHRY and CDR2 is SYGVKD. The CDR3 region has the DNA TGTGCCATCAGTGAGTTAGACTTCCCCACAGATTCACCCCTCCACTTT. This codes for CAISELDFPTDSPLHF.

This clonotype was counted only a few times. The chain recombines TRBV5-6 with TRBJ1-4, with 7 bases matching TRBD1. J was trimmed by 7 bases and V by 3 bases; bases with no gene match: 15. The CDR3 runs 17 residues. Germline assignment: CDR1 SGHDT and CDR2 YYEEEE. The CDR3 DNA follows: TGTGCCAGCAGCTCGCCGGGACAGTACTCCAGCGGTGAAAAACTGTTTTTT. Its translation is CASSSPGQYSSGEKLFF. The full variable domain, with the rest looked up from reference TRBV5-6 and TRBJ1-4, is DAGVTQSPTHLIKTRGQQVTLRCSPKSGHDTVSWYQQALGQGPQFIFQYYEEEERQRGNFPDRFSGHQFPNYSSELNVNALLLGDSALYLCASSSPGQYSSGEKLFFGSGTQLSVL.

This clonotype appeared a few times. The chain recombines TRBV6-2 or TRBV6-3 with TRBJ1-1; tentative D call: TRBD1 (5 bases). CDR3 size: 22 residues. The V gene lost 7 bases and the J gene lost 0 bases, with 36 bases spanning the gap. Germline CDR1 is MNHEY and CDR2 is SVGEGT. As DNA, the CDR3 is TGTGCCAGCACCCTCCTGGCAGGGCGGTTTATGGGGTTGGGGGGACTGAACACTGAAGCTTTCTTT. This encodes CASTLLAGRFMGLGGLNTEAFF.

The rearrangement joins TRBV24-1 to TRBJ2-1, with 7 bases fitting TRBD1. The trim removed 0 bases at V and 2 bases at J, leaving 6 bases unmatched. In germline, CDR1 is KGHDR, CDR2 SFDVKD. CDR3 length equals 17 residues. The CDR3 DNA reads TGTGCCACCAGTGATTTGGCCGGGACAGACACCTACAATGAGCAGTTCTTC. It translates to CATSDLAGTDTYNEQFF.

In its sample, this clonotype was seen a few times. The chain employs TRBV6-1 and TRBJ2-7; D is perhaps TRBD1 or TRBD2 (5 bases each). Germline CDR1 is MNHNS and CDR2 is SASEGT. The CDR3 has 13 residues. The V gene lost 5 bases and the J gene lost 3 bases, with 11 bases spanning the gap. CDR3 residues: CASSIGDGYEQYV. The CDR3 DNA reads TGTGCCAGCAGTATAGGGGACGGCTACGAGCAGTACGTC.

The chain joins TRBV7-2 to TRBJ2-1; D ambiguous. The CDR3 spans 13 residues. Germline V CDR1 and CDR2: SGHTA, FQGNSA. V was clipped by 5 bases and J by 9 bases, with 14 bases between them. CDR3 in DNA: TGTGCCAGCAGCAACTGGCAGGCGGCTGAGCAGTTCTTC. Translation gives CASSNWQAAEQFF.

This clonotype was seen many times. The rearrangement uses TRBV12-3 or TRBV12-4 and TRBJ2-5, with unresolved D. CDR3 length: 13 amino acids. Between the trimmed V and J ends, which lost 1 base and 5 bases, there was a span of 8 bases. Written as DNA, the CDR3 is TGTGCCAGCAGTTTAGGGACCAGGGAGACCCAGTACTTC. Its translation is CASSLGTRETQYF.

This clonotype was detected many times. This sequence joins TRBV27 and TRBJ2-1; D is unclear. This CDR3 has 13 amino acids. Trimming took off 4 bases at V and 4 bases at J, with 8 bases between the two ends. Per germline, CDR1 MNHEY and CDR2 SMNVEV (reference sequence). For the CDR3, the DNA is TGTGCCAGCAGTTCCACCTTATACAATGAGCAGTTCTTC. Amino acid sequence: CASSSTLYNEQFF.

This clonotype turned up a few times. This chain joins TRBV4-1 and TRBJ2-1, with D possibly TRBD2 on 5 matching bases. With 4 bases removed from V and 6 bases from J, the gap between germline ends came to 16 bases. This CDR3 spans 15 amino acids. Germline CDR1 is MGHRA and CDR2 is YSYEKL. The CDR3 spells CASSLRGPQPNEQFF. The CDR3 region has the DNA TGCGCCAGCAGCCTCCGGGGTCCCCAACCCAATGAGCAGTTCTTC.

This chain joins TRBV2 and TRBJ2-5; TRBD2 might be the D (5 bases). The V end lost 8 bases, the J end lost 1 base, and 11 bases lay between the germline ends. Per the germline V gene, CDR1 is SNHLY and CDR2 is FYNNEI. The CDR3 covers 13 residues. The CDR3 nucleotides read TGTGCCAGCGGCTGGCGGGCCCAAGAGACCCAGTACTTC. Protein: CASGWRAQETQYF.

This clonotype was recorded a few times. This chain uses TRBV9 with TRBJ2-1, with 10 bases fitting TRBD2. The germline CDR1 and CDR2 sequences are SGDLS and YYNGEE. Trimming cost V 4 bases and J 0 bases; bases outside gene matches: 4. This CDR3 is built from 16 residues. The CDR3 sequence: CASSTSGGASYNEQFF. The DNA for the CDR3 is TGTGCCAGCAGCACGAGCGGGGGGGCCTCCTACAATGAGCAGTTCTTC. Looking up the rest from reference TRBV9 and TRBJ2-1 gives the full variable domain: DSGVTQTPKHLITATGQRVTLRCSPRSGDLSVYWYQQSLDQGLQFLIQYYNGEERAKGNILERFSAQQFPDLHSELNLSSLELGDSALYFCASSTSGGASYNEQFFGPGTRLTVL.

This clonotype has ten or more counts. The gene calls are TRBV29-1 and TRBJ2-2, with D perhaps being TRBD1 or TRBD2 (5 bases each). Germline V gene data show CDR1 as SQVTM and CDR2 as ANQGSEA. Trimming took 7 bases from V and 3 from J, leaving 12 bases between them. The CDR3 is 13 residues long. The CDR3 DNA reads as TGCAGCGCGTCGGGGACCTACACCGGGGAGCTGTTTTTT. Its protein product is CSASGTYTGELFF.

As DNA, the CDR3 is TGTGCCAGCAGTTATCGGAGGTGGGGTCGAAACACCGGGGAGCTGTTTTTT. Its translation: CASSYRRWGRNTGELFF. The chain recombines TRBV6-5 with TRBJ2-2; possible D gene TRBD2, 5 bases. This CDR3 is 17 amino acids long. The germline V gene has CDR1 MNHEY and CDR2 SVGAGI. V was pared by 3 bases and J by 2 bases, with 16 bases between.